Below, 29 T cell receptor beta chains from the same sample are listed, as sequenced in a study of cytomegalovirus exposure and HLA in healthy donors. Both 60 Vbeta primers and 13 Jbeta primers went into the PCR. Assay used: immunoSEQ multiplex PCR; TCRdb lists only in-frame clones, some missing. The listing contains around 100,000 clones. The sample taken for sequencing was PBMCs. The receptors were gathered from a man aged 40-55 years in good health and CMV-seronegative.

The chain is built from TRBV5-1 and TRBJ2-1; D gene unclear. CDR3 length: 16 residues. V shed 0 bases and J shed 6 bases, with 16 bases lying between them. Germline CDR1 reads SGHRS; CDR2 reads YFSETQ. CDR3 loop: CASSLGLAAPSNEQFF. The CDR3 region has the DNA TGCGCCAGCAGCTTGGGTTTAGCAGCCCCCAGCAATGAGCAGTTCTTC.

The chain employs TRBV18 and TRBJ1-2, with 7 bases lining up with TRBD1. Germline values: CDR1 KGHSH, CDR2 LQKENI. J was trimmed by 8 bases and V by 2 bases; bases with no gene match: 5. The length of the CDR3 is 13 residues. For the CDR3, the DNA is TGTGCCAGCTCACCAGACAGGGAGAGCGGCTACACCTTC. It specifies CASSPDRESGYTF.

CDR3 bases: TGTGCCAGCAGTGAAATGGCAGGGGTCGGGGCCAACGTCCTGACTTTC. This sequence encodes CASSEMAGVGANVLTF. The J gene is TRBJ2-6, the V gene TRBV6-1, with D perhaps matching TRBD1 (6 bases). V was shortened by 2 bases and J by 4 bases, with 12 bases between the two germline ends. In germline, CDR1 is MNHNS, CDR2 SASEGT. The CDR3 totals 16 residues.

This rearrangement joins TRBV6-5 to TRBJ1-1, with TRBD1 identical over 7 bases. Germline lookup yields CDR1 MNHEY and CDR2 SVGAGI. The CDR3 consists of 15 residues. Germline trimming cut 6 bases from V and 8 bases from J; bases unmatched to any gene: 15. The CDR3 here is CASSPAGTVVPEAFF. The CDR3 region has the DNA TGTGCCAGCAGCCCAGCCGGGACAGTGGTTCCCGAAGCTTTCTTT.

The V and J genes are TRBV5-1 and TRBJ2-7; D gene uncertain. This CDR3 has 12 amino acids. Germline CDR1 is SGHRS and CDR2 is YFSETQ. V lost 4 bases, J lost 3 bases, and 8 bases lay in between. The CDR3 DNA reads as TGCGCCAGCAGCACTAACAACTACGAGCAGTACTTC. Translating it yields CASSTNNYEQYF.

The chain links TRBV18 to TRBJ1-2, with a tentative D call TRBD1 (6 bases). The V end lost 3 bases, the J end lost 4 bases, and 15 bases lay between the germline ends. Germline CDR1 and CDR2: KGHSH and LQKENI. This CDR3 is built from 15 residues. The CDR3: CASSPGAGESYGYTF. CDR3 bases: TGTGCCAGCTCACCTGGGGCAGGGGAATCCTATGGCTACACCTTC.

Concerning this clone itself: At the DNA level, this CDR3 is encoded by other sequences in the same sample as well. The chain joins TRBV7-2 to TRBJ2-7; D remains ambiguous. CDR3 length: 11 residues. CDR1 and CDR2 (germline): SGHTA, FQGNSA. Between the trimmed V and J ends, which lost 3 bases and 3 bases, there was a span of 3 bases. The CDR3 sequence is CASSLRYEQYF. CDR3 bases: TGTGCCAGCAGCTTGCGCTACGAGCAGTACTTC.

This chain joins TRBV30 and TRBJ2-2; D possibly corresponds to TRBD2 (7 bases). Trimming cost V 7 bases and J 4 bases, with 16 bases left between them. CDR1 and CDR2 from the germline V gene are GTSNPN and SVGIG (reference sequence). The CDR3 extends over 14 amino acids. CDR3 sequence: CAYGEGGRTGELFF. The CDR3 DNA follows: TGTGCCTACGGTGAGGGGGGGCGCACCGGGGAGCTGTTTTTT.

This rearrangement joins TRBV10-3 to TRBJ1-2; D perhaps matches TRBD1 (6 bases). Trimming stripped 7 bases from V and 8 bases from J, with 20 bases between. The CDR3 spans 14 residues. CDR1 and CDR2 from the germline V gene are ENHRY and SYGVKD. CDR3 sequence reads: CAIIGQLGSLGYTF. CDR3 bases: TGTGCCATCATCGGACAGTTAGGTTCGTTAGGCTACACCTTC.

The rearrangement links TRBV23-1 to TRBJ2-3, with 8 bases identical to TRBD2. TRBV23-1 is an ORF, with its function uncertain. V gave up 0 bases and J gave up 3 bases; unmatched junction bases: 5. The CDR3 extends over 16 amino acids. In DNA, the CDR3 is TGCGCCAGCAGTCAATCGTTCCGCGGGAGGACAGATACGCAGTATTTT. Translated: CASSQSFRGRTDTQYF.

This chain links TRBV28 with TRBJ1-1, with 9 nucleotides matching TRBD1. The CDR3 runs to 15 residues. The V gene's germline CDR1 is MDHEN and CDR2 SYDVKM. Losses at the gene ends were 4 bases for V and 2 bases for J; bases not matched to a gene: 5. Here the CDR3 reads CASSSYTGGNTEAFF. CDR3 in DNA: TGTGCCAGCAGTTCCTACACAGGGGGCAACACTGAAGCTTTCTTT.

This chain links TRBV30 with TRBJ1-1; no definite D call. Trimming shortened V by 0 bases and J by 7 bases, and 6 bases separated the two germline ends. Germline V gene data show CDR1 as GTSNPN and CDR2 as SVGIG (reference sequence). The CDR3 sequence is 11 residues long. The CDR3, as DNA: TGTGCCTGGAGTGTGGGCAATGAAGCTTTCTTT. It specifies CAWSVGNEAFF.

This chain links TRBV28 with TRBJ1-2, with D possibly matching TRBD1 (5 bases). Per germline, CDR1 MDHEN and CDR2 SYDVKM. This CDR3 spans 11 amino acids. Trimming took off 11 bases at V and 7 bases at J, with 14 bases between the two ends. CDR3 amino acids: CALRGGAGYTF. The CDR3 bases are TGTGCCTTACGGGGGGGTGCTGGCTACACCTTC.

The chain combines TRBV9 with TRBJ1-2; TRBD1 matches 7 bases. The CDR3 is 18 amino acids. Germline CDR1 and CDR2: SGDLS and YYNGEE. J lost 0 bases, V lost 4 bases, and 15 bases had no gene match. This chain's CDR3 is CASSQDRTAPIPNYGYTF. CDR3 bases: TGTGCCAGCAGCCAGGACAGGACCGCGCCCATTCCTAACTATGGCTACACCTTC.

This chain uses TRBV5-5 with TRBJ1-1; TRBD1 is a possible D gene (5 bases). The germline V gene has CDR1 SGHKS and CDR2 YYEKEE (reference sequence). The CDR3 spans 14 residues. The V gene lost 2 bases and the J gene lost 0 bases, with 8 bases spanning the gap. CDR3 residues: CASSFGHVNTEAFF. The CDR3 coding sequence is TGTGCCAGCAGCTTCGGACATGTGAACACTGAAGCTTTCTTT.

The rearrangement uses TRBV28 and TRBJ1-2; 9 positions match TRBD1. The CDR3 runs to 16 residues. V lost 5 bases to trimming and J lost 8 bases; unmatched junction nucleotides: 15. CDR1 and CDR2 from the germline V gene are MDHEN and SYDVKM. This chain's CDR3 is CASSQATGTGPRGYTF. CDR3 in DNA: TGTGCCAGCAGTCAGGCAACCGGGACAGGGCCCCGGGGCTACACCTTC.

V usage is TRBV4-3 and J usage is TRBJ2-5; TRBD2 agrees at 11 bases. J was trimmed by 3 bases and V by 5 bases; bases with no gene match: 5. This CDR3 has 15 residues. Germline CDR1 reads LGHNA; CDR2 reads YSLEER. The CDR3 DNA reads as TGCGCCAGCAGCTGGGGACTAGCGGACGAAGAGACCCAGTACTTC. This sequence encodes CASSWGLADEETQYF.

V and J are TRBV5-6 and TRBJ1-1; the D gene is possibly TRBD1 (5 bases). The germline V gene encodes CDR1 SGHDT and CDR2 YYEEEE. Deletions cut 2 bases from V and 2 bases from J, with 10 bases between. The CDR3 spans 14 residues. The CDR3 reads CASSFGQGNTEAFF. In DNA, the CDR3 is TGTGCCAGCAGCTTTGGCCAGGGTAACACTGAAGCTTTCTTT. Full variable domain (missing parts from reference TRBV5-6 and TRBJ1-1): DAGVTQSPTHLIKTRGQQVTLRCSPKSGHDTVSWYQQALGQGPQFIFQYYEEEERQRGNFPDRFSGHQFPNYSSELNVNALLLGDSALYLCASSFGQGNTEAFFGQGTRLTVV.

The chain uses TRBV29-1 and TRBJ1-1; D might be TRBD1 (6 bases). The germline V gene has CDR1 SQVTM and CDR2 ANQGSEA. Trimming stripped 7 bases from V and 1 base from J, with 13 bases between. The CDR3 totals 13 residues. CDR3 loop: CSGTGGANTEAFF. The CDR3 nucleotides are TGCAGCGGCACCGGGGGGGCGAACACTGAAGCTTTCTTT.

The gene calls are TRBV5-4 and TRBJ1-2, with a weak D call TRBD1 (6 bases). The CDR3 has 15 residues. Trimming cost V 4 bases and J 8 bases, with 21 bases left between them. Per germline, CDR1 SGHNT and CDR2 YYREEE (reference sequence). The CDR3 bases are TGTGCCAGCAGCATATCACAGGGAAGTGTTGGCGGCTACACCTTC. Encoded protein: CASSISQGSVGGYTF.

The rearrangement links TRBV11-2 to TRBJ2-7; 7 positions match TRBD1. Trimming cost V 4 bases and J 3 bases; bases outside gene matches: 0. This CDR3 comprises 12 residues. The germline V gene has CDR1 SGHAT and CDR2 FQNNGV. In DNA form, the CDR3 reads TGTGCCAGCAGCTCAGGGGGCTACGAGCAGTACTTC. As protein: CASSSGGYEQYF. The full variable domain, in which reference TRBV11-2 and TRBJ2-7 provide the parts outside the CDR3, is EAGVAQSPRYKIIEKRQSVAFWCNPISGHATLYWYQQILGQGPKLLIQFQNNGVVDDSQLPKDRFSAERLKGVDSTLKIQPAKLEDSAVYLCASSSGGYEQYFGPGTRLTVT.

J is TRBJ1-1 and V is TRBV7-8; D uncertain. Germline CDR1 SGHVS, CDR2 FQNEAQ. This CDR3 is 15 amino acids long. The germline V and J ends were trimmed by 0 bases and 4 bases, with 12 bases remaining between them. The DNA of the CDR3 is TGTGCCAGCAGCTTAGCGAGTACCCGAGGCACTGAAGCTTTCTTT. As protein: CASSLASTRGTEAFF.

The V call is TRBV10-3, the J call TRBJ2-1; 16 nucleotides match TRBD2. Germline V gene sequence: CDR1 ENHRY, CDR2 SYGVKD. After removal of 6 bases from V and 7 bases from J, the junction contained 12 bases not matched to a gene. CDR3 length equals 18 residues. The CDR3 spells CAIRPGLAGGPELNEQFF. The CDR3 DNA reads TGTGCCATCAGACCGGGACTAGCGGGAGGGCCTGAGTTGAATGAGCAGTTCTTC.

This rearrangement joins TRBV11-2 to TRBJ2-4; 11 positions match TRBD1. CDR3 length: 16 amino acids. With 4 bases clipped from V and 8 bases from J, the junction kept 10 bases outside the gene matches. Germline CDR1 SGHAT, CDR2 FQNNGV. In DNA form, the CDR3 reads TGTGCCAGCAGCTCACCGGGACAGGGGGTTTCACACATTCAGTACTTC. Protein sequence: CASSSPGQGVSHIQYF. The entire variable domain, with the rest obtained from reference TRBV11-2 and TRBJ2-4, is as follows: EAGVAQSPRYKIIEKRQSVAFWCNPISGHATLYWYQQILGQGPKLLIQFQNNGVVDDSQLPKDRFSAERLKGVDSTLKIQPAKLEDSAVYLCASSSPGQGVSHIQYFGAGTRLSVL.

The chain is built from TRBV7-2 and TRBJ1-1, with TRBD1 identical over 8 bases. The CDR3 is 14 amino acids. Germline V gene sequence: CDR1 SGHTA, CDR2 FQGNSA. V shed 5 bases and J 3 bases; nucleotides not matched to a gene: 5. The CDR3: CASSLTGVDTEAFF. The CDR3 DNA follows: TGTGCCAGCAGCCTGACAGGGGTGGACACTGAAGCTTTCTTT.

The CDR3 spells CASSLPLGGGDNEQFF. CDR3 nucleotides: TGTGCCAGCAGTTTACCATTGGGAGGGGGGGACAATGAGCAGTTCTTC. The chain employs TRBV27 and TRBJ2-1; possible D gene TRBD2, 7 bases. Germline-derived CDR1 and CDR2 are MNHEY and SMNVEV (reference sequence). Trimming removed 2 bases at V and 5 bases at J, with 16 bases between. This CDR3 has 16 amino acids.

The gene calls are TRBV27 and TRBJ2-7; 7 bases are shared with TRBD2. The CDR3 is made up of 12 amino acids. V shed 7 bases and J 5 bases; nucleotides not matched to a gene: 5. From germline, CDR1 is MNHEY and CDR2 SMNVEV (reference sequence). This CDR3 is CASMGEGNEQYF. CDR3 DNA: TGTGCCAGCATGGGGGAGGGAAACGAGCAGTACTTC.

The chain joins TRBV30 to TRBJ1-1; the D is unclear. V lost 5 bases to trimming and J lost 1 base, with 5 bases between them. The V gene's germline CDR1 is GTSNPN and CDR2 SVGIG (reference sequence). This CDR3 region has 11 residues. The CDR3 spells CAWVRNTEAFF. As DNA, the CDR3 is TGTGCCTGGGTCCGGAACACTGAAGCTTTCTTT.

The genes are TRBV12-5 and TRBJ2-7, with D possibly matching TRBD2 (5 bases). V gave up 7 bases and J gave up 6 bases, with 13 bases separating them. The CDR3 runs 12 residues. Germline values: CDR1 LGHNT, CDR2 FRNRAP. In DNA form, the CDR3 reads TGTGCTAGTGCCCCCGACGGACTCGAGCAGTACTTC. Translating gives CASAPDGLEQYF.